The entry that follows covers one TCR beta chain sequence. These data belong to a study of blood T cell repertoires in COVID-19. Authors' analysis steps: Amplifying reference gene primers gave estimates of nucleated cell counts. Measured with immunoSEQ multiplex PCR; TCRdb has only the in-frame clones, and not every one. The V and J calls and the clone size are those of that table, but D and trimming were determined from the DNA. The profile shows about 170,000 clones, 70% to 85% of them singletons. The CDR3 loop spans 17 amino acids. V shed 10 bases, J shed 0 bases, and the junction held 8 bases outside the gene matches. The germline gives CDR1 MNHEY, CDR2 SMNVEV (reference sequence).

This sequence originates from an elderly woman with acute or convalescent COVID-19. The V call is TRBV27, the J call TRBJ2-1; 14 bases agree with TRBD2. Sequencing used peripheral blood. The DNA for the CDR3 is TGTGCCATCAAAGGACTAGCGGGAGGAAGCTCCTACAATGAGCAGTTCTTC. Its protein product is CAIKGLAGGSSYNEQFF.